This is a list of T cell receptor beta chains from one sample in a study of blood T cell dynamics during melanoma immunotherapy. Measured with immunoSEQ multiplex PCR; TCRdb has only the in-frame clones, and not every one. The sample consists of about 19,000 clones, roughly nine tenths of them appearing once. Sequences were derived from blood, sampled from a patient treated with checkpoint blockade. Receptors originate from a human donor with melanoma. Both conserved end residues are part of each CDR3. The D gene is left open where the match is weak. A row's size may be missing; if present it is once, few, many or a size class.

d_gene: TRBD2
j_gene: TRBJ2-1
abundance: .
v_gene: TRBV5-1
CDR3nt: TGCGCCAGCAGCTTGGCCGGTAGCGGGAGGGCCGAGCAGTTCTTC
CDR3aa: CASSLAGSGRAEQFF

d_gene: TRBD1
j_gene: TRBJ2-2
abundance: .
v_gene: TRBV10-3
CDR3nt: TGTGCCATCAAGGAATCGGACAGGCGTAACACCGGGGAGCTGTTTTTT
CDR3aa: CAIKESDRRNTGELFF

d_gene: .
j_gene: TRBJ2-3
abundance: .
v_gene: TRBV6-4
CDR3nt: TGTGCCAGCAGTGACGGATTCACAGATACGCAGTATTTT
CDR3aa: CASSDGFTDTQYF

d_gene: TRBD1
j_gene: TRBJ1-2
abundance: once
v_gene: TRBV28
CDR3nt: TGTGCCAGCTCCTCACAGGGGGGGGCTAACTATGGCTACACCTTC
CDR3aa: CASSSQGGANYGYTF

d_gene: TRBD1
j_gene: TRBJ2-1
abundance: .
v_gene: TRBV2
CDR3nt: TGTGCCAGCAGTGTCAGACAGGGGGCGAGAAATGAGCAGTTCTTC
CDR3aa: CASSVRQGARNEQFF

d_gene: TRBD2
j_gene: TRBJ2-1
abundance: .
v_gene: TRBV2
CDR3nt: TGTGCCAGCAGTGAATATGGGACTAGCGGGAGCGGTGATGAGCAGTTCTTC
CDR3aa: CASSEYGTSGSGDEQFF

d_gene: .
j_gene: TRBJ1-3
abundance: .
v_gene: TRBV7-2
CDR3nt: TGTGCCAGCAGCTTAGGACATGGGAACACCATATATTTT
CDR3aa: CASSLGHGNTIYF

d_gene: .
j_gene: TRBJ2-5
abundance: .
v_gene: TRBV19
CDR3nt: TGTGCCAGTAGTATAGGGTCAGGGACTCAAGAGACCCAGTACTTC
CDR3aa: CASSIGSGTQETQYF

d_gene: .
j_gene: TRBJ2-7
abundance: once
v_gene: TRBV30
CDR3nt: TGTGCCTGGAGTACTCCCTACGAGCAGTACTTC
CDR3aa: CAWSTPYEQYF

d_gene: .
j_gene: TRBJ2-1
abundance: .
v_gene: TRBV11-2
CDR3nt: TGTGCCAGCAGCTCCCCCCCGGGGGCCCCAAGCTCCTACAATGAGCAGTTCTTC
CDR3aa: CASSSPPGAPSSYNEQFF

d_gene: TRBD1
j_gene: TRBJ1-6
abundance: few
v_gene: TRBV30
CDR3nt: TGTGCCTGGAGTGGAGGGACAGGGGCCTCACCCCTCCACTTT
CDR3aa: CAWSGGTGASPLHF